A selection of T cell receptor beta chains follows, all from one sample in a study of monozygotic twins with inflammatory bowel disease. Each CDR3 protein gets one entry in TCRdb, which reprocessed the 5' RACE reads and gives no DNA. This listing includes 150,000 to 200,000 distinct CDR3 sequences. Sequencing used blood. Receptor source: a human donor with ulcerative colitis or Crohn's disease, or a healthy co-twin of an affected twin (not recorded which). Both conserved end residues are part of each CDR3. Each record gives: V gene, J gene, CDR3 protein.

v_call: TRBV10-3; j_call: TRBJ1-2; cdr3_aa: CATTEAPNYGYTF
v_call: TRBV7-2; j_call: TRBJ2-1; cdr3_aa: CASSSTGAHNEQFF
v_call: TRBV25-1; j_call: TRBJ2-3; cdr3_aa: CASRTSTGGSDTQYF
v_call: TRBV5-1; j_call: TRBJ2-1; cdr3_aa: CASSLAALVGYEQFF
v_call: TRBV6-1; j_call: TRBJ2-1; cdr3_aa: CASRSRDSTYNEQFF
v_call: TRBV10-3; j_call: TRBJ1-1; cdr3_aa: CAISGGSNTEAFF
v_call: TRBV15; j_call: TRBJ2-7; cdr3_aa: CATSRYGGAVLGSYEQYF
v_call: TRBV7-2; j_call: TRBJ1-5; cdr3_aa: CASSLEQGRDQPQHF
v_call: TRBV7-9; j_call: TRBJ2-3; cdr3_aa: CASSLPGGRPNTQYF
v_call: TRBV6-2/TRBV6-3; j_call: TRBJ2-1; cdr3_aa: CASSSSGSLNEQFF
v_call: TRBV24-1; j_call: TRBJ1-6; cdr3_aa: CATSDSPGGSPLHF
v_call: TRBV3-1; j_call: TRBJ2-1; cdr3_aa: CASSKNPTANEQFF
v_call: TRBV7-2; j_call: TRBJ1-1; cdr3_aa: CASRKSRGDTEAFF
v_call: TRBV12-3/TRBV12-4; j_call: TRBJ2-3; cdr3_aa: CASSLAGVSPDTQYF
v_call: TRBV7-3; j_call: TRBJ2-5; cdr3_aa: CASSSDRGETQYF
v_call: TRBV5-1; j_call: TRBJ1-1; cdr3_aa: CASSLDANTEAFF
v_call: TRBV19; j_call: TRBJ1-2; cdr3_aa: CARQGARGYTF
v_call: TRBV10-3; j_call: TRBJ1-5; cdr3_aa: CAASPGQINQPQHF
v_call: TRBV20-1; j_call: TRBJ1-2; cdr3_aa: CSAWDRPTYGYTF
v_call: TRBV10-3; j_call: TRBJ1-1; cdr3_aa: CATQDRDTEAFF
v_call: TRBV3-1; j_call: TRBJ1-1; cdr3_aa: CASSLGQSFEAFF
v_call: TRBV5-4; j_call: TRBJ2-3; cdr3_aa: CASSLVGGDTQYF
v_call: TRBV7-8; j_call: TRBJ2-7; cdr3_aa: CASSLAEGRSGRRSSYEQYF
v_call: TRBV11-2; j_call: TRBJ1-1; cdr3_aa: CASSFDGNTEAFF
v_call: TRBV27; j_call: TRBJ2-7; cdr3_aa: CASSLYPEGVYEQYF
v_call: TRBV4-2; j_call: TRBJ2-5; cdr3_aa: CASSPRAGTSIETQYF
v_call: TRBV14; j_call: TRBJ2-7; cdr3_aa: CASSQVYEQYF
v_call: TRBV20-1; j_call: TRBJ2-1; cdr3_aa: CSAGTGVREQFF
v_call: TRBV13; j_call: TRBJ2-2; cdr3_aa: CASSSDRGRDTGELFF
v_call: TRBV7-9; j_call: TRBJ2-4; cdr3_aa: CASSPHILAGGNIQYF
v_call: TRBV4-1; j_call: TRBJ2-1; cdr3_aa: CASSQFRLVYAGGRGVNEQFF
v_call: TRBV20-1; j_call: TRBJ2-3; cdr3_aa: CSGQRGRGTDTQYF
v_call: TRBV5-1; j_call: TRBJ1-1; cdr3_aa: CASSLKRDTEAFF
v_call: TRBV11-3; j_call: TRBJ2-1; cdr3_aa: CASSPRRGAGEQFF
v_call: TRBV4-2; j_call: TRBJ2-1; cdr3_aa: CASSQDRGTLNEQFF
v_call: TRBV7-9; j_call: TRBJ2-5; cdr3_aa: CASSSMTSGLQETQYF
v_call: TRBV9; j_call: TRBJ2-5; cdr3_aa: CASSVGLAGGSGQETQYF
v_call: TRBV28; j_call: TRBJ1-1; cdr3_aa: CASSFPGQMNTEAFF
v_call: TRBV12-3/TRBV12-4; j_call: TRBJ2-7; cdr3_aa: CASSPGDGYEQYF
v_call: TRBV14; j_call: TRBJ1-2; cdr3_aa: CASSLREYGLNYGYTF
v_call: TRBV15; j_call: TRBJ2-1; cdr3_aa: CATSRRQGEGNEQFF
v_call: TRBV12-3/TRBV12-4; j_call: TRBJ2-1; cdr3_aa: CASSPGTGRYNEQFF
v_call: TRBV27; j_call: TRBJ2-2; cdr3_aa: CACSFFTGEQTGELFF
v_call: TRBV20-1; j_call: TRBJ1-4; cdr3_aa: CSARDSGPGTDEKLFF
v_call: TRBV6-1; j_call: TRBJ2-3; cdr3_aa: CASSLDHSTDTQYF
v_call: TRBV7-3; j_call: TRBJ1-1; cdr3_aa: CASSSGTGLNTEAFF
v_call: TRBV30; j_call: TRBJ1-4; cdr3_aa: CASITTQANEKLFF
v_call: TRBV24-1; j_call: TRBJ1-4; cdr3_aa: CATSDSRDTNEKLFF
v_call: TRBV7-2; j_call: TRBJ1-1; cdr3_aa: CASSFVVLGGNTEAFF
v_call: TRBV7-9; j_call: TRBJ1-6; cdr3_aa: CASSLTGQDNSPLHF
v_call: TRBV5-1; j_call: TRBJ2-7; cdr3_aa: CASKGQESSYEQYF
v_call: TRBV7-9; j_call: TRBJ1-1; cdr3_aa: CASSGTRDKSTEAFF
v_call: TRBV13; j_call: TRBJ1-5; cdr3_aa: CASSLNRESNQPQHF